The next 22 T cell receptor beta chains were all read from a single sample in a study of blood T cells in healthy people across ages. A J-beta primer mix and a sample-barcoded 5' primer were used in a second PCR of roughly 6 to 12 cycles. TCRdb reanalysed the 5' RACE reads using MiXCR and keeps one entry per CDR3 protein. The table shows roughly 1,700,000 distinct CDR3 sequences, with about 30% occurring only once. Specimen: blood. The receptor source for this set is a woman in her 30s in good health.

In its sample, this clonotype was seen a few times. The chain is built from TRBV12-3 or TRBV12-4 and TRBJ1-2; D is perhaps TRBD1 (5 bases). V was cut by 2 bases and J by 7 bases, with 14 bases left in between. This CDR3 has 14 amino acids. CDR3 nucleotides: TGTGCCAGCAGTTTAATCTCAGGGCGGGCTGGCTACACCTTC. Amino acids: CASSLISGRAGYTF.

J is TRBJ2-7 and V is TRBV28, with D possibly TRBD2 on 5 matching bases. This CDR3 region has 14 residues. Trimming removed 3 bases from V and 5 bases from J, with 14 bases in between. The V gene's germline CDR1 is MDHEN and CDR2 SYDVKM. The CDR3 DNA sequence: TGTGCCAGCAGTTTTTCCGGACTGACACACGAGCAGTACTTC. It specifies CASSFSGLTHEQYF.

V gene TRBV15 combines with J gene TRBJ2-5; the match to TRBD1 covers 12 bases. The germline CDR1 and CDR2 sequences are LNHNV and YYDKDF (reference sequence). The V gene end was trimmed by 2 bases and the J gene end by 7 bases; junction bases not matched to a gene: 8. The CDR3 runs 16 residues. CDR3 loop: CATSRRDRGRVGTQYF. Here the CDR3 DNA reads TGTGCCACCAGCAGACGGGACAGGGGGCGAGTTGGGACCCAGTACTTC.

As to this clonotype: This clone may be a read error of a much larger clone one base away. The rearrangement uses TRBV7-2 and TRBJ2-3, with D tentatively TRBD1 or TRBD2 (5 bases each). CDR1 SGHTA and CDR2 FQGNSA come from the germline V gene. The CDR3 runs to 14 residues. CDR3 bases: TGTGCCAGCAGCTTAGCGCCGGGAACAGGTACGCAGTATTTT. Its protein is CASSLAPGTGTQYF.

The chain is built from TRBV12-3 or TRBV12-4 and TRBJ1-1, with a possible D match to TRBD1 (6 bases). This CDR3 has 14 residues. V shed 6 bases and J shed 11 bases, with 22 bases lying between them. CDR3 amino acids: CASSLRPNREEAFF. The CDR3 DNA reads TGTGCCAGCAGCCTTCGACCGAACAGGGAGGAGGCTTTCTTT.

The rearrangement links TRBV7-2 to TRBJ2-5; 10 bases are a match to TRBD2. Germline V CDR1 and CDR2: SGHTA, FQGNSA. This CDR3 contains 16 residues. With 2 bases clipped from V and 2 bases from J, the junction kept 5 bases outside the gene matches. The CDR3 reads CASSLTLAGVQETQYF. DNA for the CDR3: TGTGCCAGCAGCTTAACGCTAGCGGGAGTTCAAGAGACCCAGTACTTC.

The chain joins TRBV15 to TRBJ2-3, with TRBD1 identical over 9 bases. Trimming cost V 1 base and J 4 bases; bases outside gene matches: 9. The V gene's germline CDR1 is LNHNV and CDR2 YYDKDF (reference sequence). The CDR3 spans 17 residues. The CDR3 DNA sequence: TGTGCCACCAGCAGAGGATCACTGAGACAGGGGGCAGATACGCAGTATTTT. Protein product: CATSRGSLRQGADTQYF.

As for this clonotype: One junction end disagrees with the germline gene, perhaps due to a read error. V is TRBV7-9 and J is TRBJ2-7, with D possibly matching TRBD1 (6 bases). This CDR3 contains 13 residues. Germline-derived CDR1 and CDR2 are SEHNR and FQNEAQ (reference sequence). Here the CDR3 DNA reads TGTGCCAACAGCTTTGCACAGGGTCACGAGCAGTACTTC. Amino acid sequence: CANSFAQGHEQYF.

This clonotype was seen a few times. This chain links TRBV5-1 with TRBJ2-6; TRBD1 matches 10 bases. The germline CDR1 and CDR2 sequences are SGHRS and YFSETQ. Trimming removed 4 bases from V and 0 bases from J; junction bases left unmatched: 7. This CDR3 spans 18 amino acids. The CDR3 region is CASSVRDRGSSGANVLTF. DNA of the CDR3: TGCGCCAGCAGCGTCCGGGACAGGGGATCCTCTGGGGCCAACGTCCTGACTTTC. Combining the CDR3 with reference TRBV5-1 and TRBJ2-6 gives the whole variable domain KAGVTQTPRYLIKTRGQQVTLSCSPISGHRSVSWYQQTPGQGLQFLFEYFSETQRNKGNFPGRFSGRQFSNSRSEMNVSTLELGDSALYLCASSVRDRGSSGANVLTFGAGSRLTVL.

CDR3 in DNA: TGTGCCAGCAGTTTCAGTGGGGAGCGCTACGAGCAGTACTTC. Translated: CASSFSGERYEQYF. This chain uses TRBV12-3 or TRBV12-4 with TRBJ2-7; tentative D call: TRBD2 (5 bases). V lost 3 bases to trimming and J lost 3 bases, with 12 bases between them. The CDR3 sequence is 14 residues long.

In this sample, this clonotype turned up many times. This chain connects TRBV18 to TRBJ2-7; a possible D gene is TRBD2 (6 bases). With 0 bases removed from V and 9 bases from J, the gap between germline ends came to 27 bases. Germline V gene sequence: CDR1 KGHSH, CDR2 LQKENI. This CDR3 spans 18 amino acids. As DNA, the CDR3 is TGTGCCAGCTCACCACCGAGAGGGGAAAGGGAGGACTATTCGGTGCAGTACTTC. This codes for CASSPPRGEREDYSVQYF. Full variable domain (missing parts from reference TRBV18 and TRBJ2-7): NAGVMQNPRHLVRRRGQEARLRCSPMKGHSHVYWYRQLPEEGLKFMVYLQKENIIDESGMPKERFSAEFPKEGPSILRIQQVVRGDSAAYFCASSPPRGEREDYSVQYFGPGTRLTVT.

The rearrangement joins TRBV4-2 to TRBJ2-7; a possible D gene is TRBD2 (5 bases). Trimming shortened V by 0 bases and J by 2 bases, and 11 bases separated the two germline ends. The germline V gene has CDR1 LGHNA and CDR2 YNFKEQ. The CDR3 has 15 amino acids. The CDR3 loop reads CASSQDEGKAYEQYF. The DNA for the CDR3 is TGTGCCAGCAGCCAAGATGAGGGAAAGGCCTACGAGCAGTACTTC.

A word on this clonotype: The conserved phenylalanine or tryptophan is not found at the CDR3 terminus, so this likely reflects a read error. The chain employs TRBV5-1 and TRBJ2-7; 9 nucleotides line up with TRBD2. Germline-derived CDR1 and CDR2 are SGHRS and YFSETQ. V lost 0 bases and J lost 5; bases outside the gene matches: 3. The CDR3 contains 14 residues. The CDR3 loop is CASSLGGRVHEQYC. The CDR3 nucleotides are TGCGCCAGCAGCTTGGGCGGGAGGGTCCACGAGCAGTACTGC.

This chain connects TRBV5-1 to TRBJ2-2, with D possibly being TRBD1 (5 bases). Per germline, CDR1 SGHRS and CDR2 YFSETQ. Trimming shortened V by 1 base and J by 3 bases, and 7 bases separated the two germline ends. The CDR3 covers 14 residues. CDR3 bases: TGCGCCAGCAGCTTGACCAGGGACACCGGGGAGCTGTTTTTT. It specifies CASSLTRDTGELFF.

In this sample, this clonotype turned up a few times. The genes are TRBV2 and TRBJ2-1; either TRBD1 or TRBD2 may supply D (5 bases each). V lost 7 bases to trimming and J lost 2 bases, with 15 bases between them. The CDR3 totals 15 residues. Germline V CDR1 and CDR2: SNHLY, FYNNEI. CDR3 nucleotides: TGTGCCAGCACCCTAGAGGGGTCAGCCTACAATGAGCAGTTCTTC. Its translation is CASTLEGSAYNEQFF.

The V and J genes are TRBV3-1 and TRBJ1-3; D is unresolved. V lost 3 bases and J lost 0, with 12 bases in between. The CDR3 loop spans 16 amino acids. The germline V gene encodes CDR1 LGHDT and CDR2 YNNKEL (reference sequence). CDR3 sequence reads: CASSQGRRTSGNTIYF. The CDR3 DNA sequence: TGTGCCAGCAGCCAGGGCAGAAGGACCTCTGGAAACACCATATATTTT.

This chain joins TRBV12-5 and TRBJ1-1, with D unresolved. V shed 5 bases and J shed 3 bases, with 16 bases lying between them. Germline V gives CDR1 LGHNT, CDR2 FRNRAP. The CDR3 length is 15 residues. CDR3 loop: CASGLLSGSHTEAFF. CDR3 DNA sequence: TGTGCTAGTGGTCTACTCTCGGGCAGCCACACTGAAGCTTTCTTT.

This clonotype was counted between two and nine times. The chain is built from TRBV19 and TRBJ1-2; D is possibly TRBD1 (5 bases). V was cut by 5 bases and J by 4 bases, with 17 bases left in between. This CDR3 has 15 residues. Germline V gives CDR1 LNHDA, CDR2 SQIVND (reference sequence). The CDR3, as DNA: TGTGCCAGTAGTCCTCTCCGACGGGGACCCTATGGCTACACCTTC. This codes for CASSPLRRGPYGYTF.

J is TRBJ2-1 and V is TRBV27, with D possibly TRBD2 on 5 matching bases. The length of the CDR3 is 15 residues. Germline CDR1 and CDR2: MNHEY and SMNVEV (reference sequence). Trimming left V 7 bases short and J 7 bases short, with 20 bases between. CDR3 sequence (DNA): TGTGCCAGCACCGCCGGGCCCACGGGGAAAAATGAGCAGTTCTTC. It encodes CASTAGPTGKNEQFF.

This clonotype was seen more than once but under ten times. The J gene is TRBJ2-1, the V gene TRBV4-3; TRBD2 aligns across 13 bases. CDR3 length: 18 amino acids. The V and J ends lost 3 bases and 9 bases, in that order; junction bases with no gene match: 14. Germline V gene sequence: CDR1 LGHNA, CDR2 YSLEER. The CDR3: CASSHRADGLAGVGEQFF. The CDR3 DNA reads TGCGCCAGCAGCCATCGAGCCGACGGACTAGCGGGAGTCGGTGAGCAGTTCTTC.

V is TRBV20-1 and J is TRBJ2-1; D possibly uses TRBD1 or TRBD2 (5 bases each). Between the trimmed V and J ends, which lost 0 bases and 3 bases, there was a span of 12 bases. Germline values: CDR1 DFQATT, CDR2 SNEGSKA (reference sequence). The CDR3 has 15 residues. The CDR3 sequence is CSARDTGPYYNEQFF. The CDR3 nucleotides read TGCAGTGCTAGAGATACGGGACCCTACTACAATGAGCAGTTCTTC.

Remarks on this clonotype: This may be a read error: a much more frequent sequence differs by one nucleotide. The V gene is TRBV24-1, the J gene TRBJ2-1; D uncertain. The closer fit of TRBJ2-7 to the DNA end suggests the J call may be wrong. Germline V gene lookup returns CDR1 KGHDR and CDR2 SFDVKD. The CDR3 is made up of 17 amino acids. The CDR3, as DNA: TGTGCCACCAGGGTACAGTGGGCTTGCCCCGACGACAATGAGCAGTACTTC. Translated: CATRVQWACPDDNEQYF.